The 15 T cell receptor beta chains below were found in one sample sequenced in a study of spatial heterogeneity in lung cancer. Study-level findings and limits: The number of expanded tumor alpha and beta chains correlated with mutation number.

TCRdb redid the calling of the 5' RACE reads with MiXCR, one entry per CDR3 protein. This table has several thousand distinct CDR3 sequences, 9.5% to 15% appearing once. Stated time point: sample taken at primary tumor resection. These receptors have no known antigen. Sequenced material: lung tumor tissue, taken at surgery. These receptors all stem from a male donor with early-stage non-small cell lung cancer.

In its sample, this clonotype is large (0.1 to 1%). This beta chain lies outside the target of a library built for alpha chains; its clone size means little. This chain links TRBV28 with TRBJ1-1; D uncertain. Between the trimmed V and J ends, which lost 6 bases and 0 bases, there was a span of 8 bases. The CDR3 runs to 13 residues. Germline V CDR1 and CDR2: MDHEN, SYDVKM. CDR3 in amino acids: CASSEPMNTEAFF. CDR3 nucleotide sequence: TGTGCCAGCAGCGAGCCCATGAACACTGAAGCTTTCTTT.

This clonotype counts as medium-sized (0.01 to 0.1%). A library made for alpha chains picked up this beta chain off target, so its size means little. The chain has TRBV7-9 and TRBJ2-1; the match to TRBD2 covers 9 bases. J was trimmed by 4 bases and V by 1 base; bases with no gene match: 2. Germline-derived CDR1 and CDR2 are SEHNR and FQNEAQ (reference sequence). The CDR3 consists of 15 residues. The CDR3 DNA sequence: TGTGCCAGCAGCTTAGGTAGCGGGGGTTACAATGAGCAGTTCTTC. Encoded protein: CASSLGSGGYNEQFF.

This clonotype counts as medium-sized. Since it is a stray read in a library aimed at alpha chains, this beta chain has a size that is not meaningful. The rearrangement joins TRBV5-1 to TRBJ2-2, with D possibly matching TRBD1 (5 bases). The length of the CDR3 is 15 residues. Per the germline V gene, CDR1 is SGHRS and CDR2 is YFSETQ. V lost 5 bases, J lost 3 bases, and 14 bases lay in between. CDR3 amino acids: CASSFWGWDTGELFF. The CDR3, as DNA: TGCGCCAGCAGTTTTTGGGGCTGGGACACCGGGGAGCTGTTTTTT.

This clonotype came up many times. This beta chain is an off-target read within a library intended for alpha chains, so its frequency means little. This chain connects TRBV3-1 to TRBJ2-1; TRBD1 is a possible D gene (6 bases). Per germline, CDR1 LGHDT and CDR2 YNNKEL (reference sequence). The germline V and J ends were trimmed by 1 base and 7 bases, with 11 bases remaining between them. This CDR3 has 14 amino acids. The DNA of the CDR3 is TGTGCCAGCAGCCAAGCGACAGGTTTAAATGAGCAGTTCTTC. Encoded protein: CASSQATGLNEQFF.

Points on this clonotype: Little can be read into the size of this beta chain, an off-target read in a library designed for alpha chains. The V call is TRBV5-1, the J call TRBJ2-3; TRBD2 matches 7 bases. The CDR3 is made up of 16 amino acids. Germline V gene sequence: CDR1 SGHRS, CDR2 YFSETQ. Unmatched junction bases numbered 9, after V lost 4 bases and J lost 1 base. This chain's CDR3 is CASSISRLAGTDTQYF. CDR3 DNA: TGCGCCAGCAGCATTTCCCGACTAGCAGGCACAGATACGCAGTATTTT.

By share of the sample, this clonotype is medium-sized. This beta chain is a stray sequence in a library constructed for alpha chains; its clone size is not meaningful. The rearrangement links TRBV20-1 to TRBJ2-2; the D is unclear. Between the trimmed V and J ends, which lost 6 bases and 1 base, there was a span of 6 bases. The CDR3 extends over 12 amino acids. Germline V gives CDR1 DFQATT, CDR2 SNEGSKA (reference sequence). CDR3: CSAYGNTGELFF. The CDR3 coding sequence is TGCAGTGCGTATGGGAACACCGGGGAGCTGTTTTTT.

This clonotype was seen repeatedly, ten times or more. The library was prepared for alpha chains; this beta chain is a stray read, so its frequency means little. CDR3 DNA sequence: TGCAGTGTCTGGAGTTTGGGAGATACGCAGTATTTT. Translating gives CSVWSLGDTQYF. This chain joins TRBV20-1 and TRBJ2-3; the D is unclear. Germline V gives CDR1 DFQATT, CDR2 SNEGSKA (reference sequence). V was trimmed by 7 bases and J by 5 bases, leaving 13 bases between them. CDR3 length: 12 residues.

This clonotype was detected only a few times. The size of this beta chain means little, since it is a stray read in a library made for alpha chains. The V call is TRBV7-9, the J call TRBJ2-3; D gene unclear. The CDR3 loop spans 15 amino acids. V lost 2 bases and J lost 0, with 9 bases in between. Germline V lookup: CDR1 SEHNR, CDR2 FQNEAQ (reference sequence). CDR3 residues: CASSLHADSTDTQYF. CDR3 sequence (DNA): TGTGCCAGCAGCTTACACGCAGACAGCACAGATACGCAGTATTTT.

This clonotype was seen only a few times. In a library made to pick up alpha chains, this beta chain is a stray read with a size that means little. V and J are TRBV12-3 or TRBV12-4 and TRBJ2-1; D gene unclear. The V end lost 5 bases, the J end lost 5 bases, and 13 bases lay between the germline ends. The CDR3 length is 14 residues. CDR3 sequence: CASSTYFGDNEQFF. The CDR3 nucleotides read TGTGCCAGCAGTACGTATTTTGGGGACAATGAGCAGTTCTTC.

This clonotype ranks as medium-sized. A library made for alpha chains picked up this beta chain off target, so its size means little. This chain links TRBV4-3 with TRBJ2-7, with D perhaps TRBD1 (5 bases). Trimming removed 0 bases from V and 8 bases from J, with 8 bases in between. Germline V lookup: CDR1 LGHNA, CDR2 YSLEER. This CDR3 is 12 amino acids long. This chain's CDR3 is CASSQDRVQQYF. In nucleotides, the CDR3 is TGCGCCAGCAGCCAAGACAGGGTCCAGCAGTACTTC.

Turning to this clonotype: The library was designed around alpha chains, so this beta chain is a stray read whose abundance carries little weight. V usage is TRBV19 and J usage is TRBJ2-7, with D unresolved. Deletions cut 1 base from V and 0 bases from J, with 10 bases between. This CDR3 has 15 amino acids. CDR1 and CDR2 from the germline V gene are LNHDA and SQIVND (reference sequence). The CDR3 DNA reads TGTGCCAGTAGTATAGGTGCCTCAGGCTCCTACGAGCAGTACTTC. This translates into CASSIGASGSYEQYF.

This clonotype is medium-sized. This beta chain is off target for a library built for alpha chains, so its abundance means little. The J gene is TRBJ2-5, the V gene TRBV7-9, with D perhaps given as TRBD1 or TRBD2 (5 bases each). Germline lookup yields CDR1 SEHNR and CDR2 FQNEAQ (reference sequence). Trimming stripped 8 bases from V and 5 bases from J, with 18 bases between. There are 14 residues in the CDR3. CDR3 amino acids: CASSSVGAVETQYF. The CDR3 nucleotides read TGTGCCAGCTCGAGTGTCGGGGCGGTCGAGACCCAGTACTTC.

This clonotype has a count of ten or more. This beta chain is an off-target read within a library intended for alpha chains, so its frequency means little. The chain combines TRBV7-8 with TRBJ2-1, with TRBD2 matching 7 bases. Unmatched junction bases numbered 17, after V lost 4 bases and J lost 5 bases. The CDR3 has 18 residues. Germline assignment: CDR1 SGHVS and CDR2 FQNEAQ. CDR3 sequence reads: CASSSKYGAGTIHNEQFF. CDR3 nucleotide sequence: TGTGCCAGCAGCTCAAAGTATGGGGCGGGGACTATCCACAATGAGCAGTTCTTC.

Concerning this clonotype: With the library built for alpha chains, this beta chain is off target and its frequency is not meaningful. The chain has TRBV20-1 and TRBJ2-7, with 8 bases matching TRBD2. V lost 2 bases and J lost 1; bases outside the gene matches: 7. The germline V gene encodes CDR1 DFQATT and CDR2 SNEGSKA (reference sequence). The CDR3 runs 15 residues. The CDR3 nucleotides read TGCAGTGCTAGATACAGCGGGAGTTCATCCTACGAGCAGTACTTC. Translation gives CSARYSGSSSYEQYF.

This clonotype was picked up many times. This beta chain is a stray read from a library made for alpha chains; its abundance is not meaningful. CDR3 amino acids: CASSQAGQGARMNTEAFF. The CDR3 bases are TGCGCCAGCAGCCAAGCGGGACAGGGGGCGCGGATGAACACTGAAGCTTTCTTT. J is TRBJ1-1 and V is TRBV4-1, with 12 bases fitting TRBD1. The CDR3 has 18 amino acids. Germline V gives CDR1 MGHRA, CDR2 YSYEKL. V lost 1 base and J lost 0; bases outside the gene matches: 6.